This T cell receptor beta chain was sequenced during a study of intratumoral heterogeneity in liver cancer. In the study overall: Patients were mostly male, median age 63 years. Study observations and caveats: Tumor-infiltrating lymphocytes were acknowledged as under-represented in the sampling.

V lost 5 bases and J 5 bases, leaving 15 bases between the germline ends. Germline CDR1 MNHEY, CDR2 SVGAGI. There are 14 residues in the CDR3. Samples came from areas without visible necrosis or hemorrhage. This clone was found a few times. Its antigen is unidentified. Assay: immunoSEQ multiplex PCR; the TCRdb copy retains only in-frame clones and omits some. The table has about 20,000 clones, over 60% seen once. This chain links TRBV6-5 with TRBJ1-1, with D possibly being TRBD1 (6 bases). The specimen was tumor-adjacent normal tissue, collected before any cancer treatment. This sequence originates from a woman in her seventies with hepatocellular carcinoma. The CDR3, as DNA: TGTGCCAGCAGTAGGGGGACCCGGGGGACTGAAGCTTTCTTT. It encodes CASSRGTRGTEAFF.